The 29 T cell receptor beta chains below were found in one sample sequenced in a study of radiation and T cells in renal cell carcinoma. Treatment: 15 Gy SBRT to primary tumor, nephrectomy 4 weeks later. Libraries were prepared by immunoSEQ multiplex PCR; TCRdb keeps only in-frame clonotypes and omits some of them. The table records some 16,000 clones, roughly 50% of them present only once. This specimen consisted of tumor tissue, obtained from a patient whose treatment included radiotherapy and nephrectomy. These receptors were collected from an older woman with renal cell carcinoma.

This clone was counted only a few times. This chain joins TRBV28 and TRBJ1-1, with D unclear. The CDR3 extends over 14 amino acids. Trimming cost V 2 bases and J 0 bases, with 7 bases left between them. Germline V gene data show CDR1 as MDHEN and CDR2 as SYDVKM. This CDR3 reads CASSLQLMNTEAFF. CDR3 bases: TGTGCCAGCAGTTTACAACTCATGAACACTGAAGCTTTCTTT.

V and J are TRBV7-2 and TRBJ1-3, with no clear D. This CDR3 contains 16 residues. Germline assignment: CDR1 SGHTA and CDR2 FQGNSA. Trimming cost V 1 base and J 0 bases, with 10 bases left between them. The CDR3 loop is CASSLEAVSSGNTIYF. The CDR3 nucleotides read TGTGCCAGCAGCTTAGAAGCCGTGAGCTCTGGAAACACCATATATTTT.

V gene TRBV5-4 combines with J gene TRBJ1-3, with TRBD1 as a possible D gene (5 bases). The germline V gene encodes CDR1 SGHNT and CDR2 YYREEE (reference sequence). V lost 6 bases to trimming and J lost 1 base, with 17 bases between them. CDR3 length: 16 residues. CDR3: CASTVQGEVSGNTIYF. CDR3 sequence (DNA): TGTGCCAGCACCGTCCAAGGGGAAGTTTCTGGAAACACCATATATTTT.

V gene TRBV6-1 combines with J gene TRBJ2-7; TRBD1 aligns across 12 bases. V gave up 3 bases and J gave up 5 bases; unmatched junction bases: 8. Per germline, CDR1 MNHNS and CDR2 SASEGT. The CDR3 spans 16 residues. The chain's CDR3 is CASSDPPGQGAHEQYF. The CDR3 nucleotides read TGTGCCAGCAGTGACCCCCCGGGACAGGGGGCCCACGAGCAGTACTTC.

The chain links TRBV6-4 to TRBJ1-2, with 8 bases fitting TRBD1. CDR1 and CDR2 (germline): MRHNA, SNTAGT. The V gene end was trimmed by 6 bases and the J gene end by 8 bases; junction bases not matched to a gene: 8. The CDR3 is 13 residues long. Here the CDR3 DNA reads TGTGCCAGCAGAACAGGGGGAGAGGGAGGCTACACCTTC. This translates into CASRTGGEGGYTF.

This rearrangement joins TRBV5-1 to TRBJ2-2; D gene unclear. The CDR3 contains 12 residues. Trimming left V 7 bases short and J 3 bases short, with 7 bases between. Germline V gives CDR1 SGHRS, CDR2 YFSETQ. The CDR3 nucleotides read TGCGCCAGCCGGCCACACACCGGGGAGCTGTTTTTT. Amino acid sequence: CASRPHTGELFF.

V is TRBV7-3 and J is TRBJ2-2; TRBD2 matches 8 bases. The CDR3 totals 14 residues. CDR1 is SGHTA, CDR2 FQGTGA, per germline. Losses at the gene ends were 5 bases for V and 2 bases for J; bases not matched to a gene: 1. The CDR3 region is CASSGTRNTGELFF. For the CDR3, the DNA is TGTGCCAGCAGCGGGACTAGAAACACCGGGGAGCTGTTTTTT.

This chain's CDR3 is CASSLREAGSYGYTF. CDR3 sequence (DNA): TGTGCCAGCAGTTTAAGGGAAGCAGGGAGCTATGGCTACACCTTC. V and J are TRBV28 and TRBJ1-2, with D possibly matching TRBD1 (5 bases). The ends were cut back, 2 bases at V and 4 bases at J, with 14 bases in the middle. From germline, CDR1 is MDHEN and CDR2 SYDVKM. The CDR3 runs to 15 residues.

The genes are TRBV28 and TRBJ1-2, with 7 nucleotides matching TRBD1. Germline V gene lookup returns CDR1 MDHEN and CDR2 SYDVKM. V gave up 6 bases and J gave up 4 bases; unmatched junction bases: 8. The CDR3 runs to 14 residues. The CDR3 DNA follows: TGTGCCAGCAGGTATCCGGGACAGACCTATGGCTACACCTTC. Its protein is CASRYPGQTYGYTF.

V gene TRBV5-5 combines with J gene TRBJ2-1; TRBD1 agrees at 7 bases. The ends lost 0 bases at V and 9 bases at J; junction bases unmatched: 0. CDR1 is SGHKS and CDR2 is YYEKEE in the germline V gene (reference sequence). This CDR3 has 12 amino acids. The CDR3 is CASSLAGGEQFF. The CDR3 DNA follows: TGTGCCAGCAGCTTGGCAGGGGGTGAGCAGTTCTTC.

The chain has TRBV28 and TRBJ1-2; weak D call: TRBD1 (6 bases). The ends were cut back, 3 bases at V and 4 bases at J, with 21 bases in the middle. Germline-derived CDR1 and CDR2 are MDHEN and SYDVKM. The length of the CDR3 is 17 residues. CDR3 sequence: CASSFPDRTGTAYGYTF. The CDR3 DNA follows: TGTGCCAGCAGTTTCCCCGATCGCACAGGGACGGCCTATGGCTACACCTTC.

This clone was observed a few times. DNA of the CDR3: TGTGCCATCAGTGAGTCGGCTAGCGGGCACACCCCCTACGAGCAGTACTTC. Its translation is CAISESASGHTPYEQYF. The chain recombines TRBV10-3 with TRBJ2-7, with 8 bases that match TRBD2. CDR1 is ENHRY and CDR2 is SYGVKD in the germline V gene. With V trimmed by 0 bases and J by 2 bases, 9 bases remained unmatched. The CDR3 sequence is 17 residues long.

The chain is built from TRBV4-1 and TRBJ1-2, with D possibly being TRBD1 (5 bases). V lost 0 bases to trimming and J lost 3 bases, with 11 bases between them. CDR3 length equals 15 residues. The V gene's germline CDR1 is MGHRA and CDR2 YSYEKL. The CDR3 here is CASSQDEGWDYGYTF. In nucleotides, the CDR3 is TGCGCCAGCAGCCAAGATGAGGGGTGGGACTATGGCTACACCTTC.

In its sample, this clone is medium-sized. The chain joins TRBV19 to TRBJ2-5; 12 bases are shared with TRBD1. The V and J ends lost 5 bases and 5 bases, in that order; junction bases with no gene match: 12. The CDR3 loop spans 17 amino acids. Per germline, CDR1 LNHDA and CDR2 SQIVND (reference sequence). The CDR3 bases are TGTGCCAGTAGTTCGGGGACCGGGACAGGGGGCTGGGAGACCCAGTACTTC. Protein product: CASSSGTGTGGWETQYF.

This clone came up a few times. V usage is TRBV28 and J usage is TRBJ2-1, with a weak D call TRBD1 (7 bases). This CDR3 spans 15 amino acids. Germline CDR1 MDHEN, CDR2 SYDVKM. V lost 3 bases, J lost 3 bases, and 12 bases lay in between. The chain's CDR3 is CASSLEGAFYNEQFF. The CDR3 coding sequence is TGTGCCAGCAGTTTGGAGGGGGCATTCTACAATGAGCAGTTCTTC. The full variable domain, with the rest looked up from reference TRBV28 and TRBJ2-1, is DVKVTQSSRYLVKRTGEKVFLECVQDMDHENMFWYRQDPGLGLRLIYFSYDVKMKEKGDIPEGYSVSREKKERFSLILESASTNQTSMYLCASSLEGAFYNEQFFGPGTRLTVL.

The chain links TRBV23-1 to TRBJ2-7; the match to TRBD1 covers 10 bases. TRBV23-1 is sorted into the ORF group, with uncertain function. The CDR3 consists of 15 residues. V lost 3 bases, J lost 4 bases, and 6 bases stayed unmatched. CDR3 residues: CASSHAMDRGYEQYF. In nucleotides, the CDR3 is TGCGCCAGCAGTCATGCGATGGACAGGGGGTACGAGCAGTACTTC.

This clone is judged medium-sized (0.01 to 0.1%). At the DNA level, this CDR3 is encoded by other sequences in the same sample as well. This chain uses TRBV18 with TRBJ2-7; the D is unclear. The germline gives CDR1 KGHSH, CDR2 LQKENI. The CDR3 length is 12 residues. Trimming removed 6 bases at V and 0 bases at J, with 6 bases between. CDR3 sequence: CASSPSSYEQYF. The CDR3, as DNA: TGTGCCAGCTCCCCCAGCTCCTACGAGCAGTACTTC.

CDR3 nucleotides: TGTGCCAGCAGCTTAATTCCTAGCACGGGAGAGACCCAGTACTTC. Protein sequence: CASSLIPSTGETQYF. The rearrangement links TRBV7-3 to TRBJ2-5, with D maybe TRBD2 (5 bases). Trimming removed 1 base at V and 4 bases at J, with 13 bases between. The germline V gene encodes CDR1 SGHTA and CDR2 FQGTGA. The CDR3 is 15 amino acids. Full variable domain (remainder filled in from reference TRBV7-3 and TRBJ2-5): GAGVSQTPSNKVTEKGKYVELRCDPISGHTALYWYRQSLGQGPEFLIYFQGTGAADDSGLPNDRFFAVRPEGSVSTLKIQRTERGDSAVYLCASSLIPSTGETQYFGPGTRLLVL.

This chain joins TRBV18 and TRBJ1-3; TRBD1 aligns across 8 bases. The CDR3 is 16 residues long. Trimming at V came to 3 bases and at J to 0 bases, leaving 4 bases not matched to a gene. Germline-derived CDR1 and CDR2 are KGHSH and LQKENI. CDR3 sequence reads: CASSPRQGHSGNTIYF. CDR3 bases: TGTGCCAGCTCACCCCGACAGGGGCACTCTGGAAACACCATATATTTT.

The chain carries TRBV29-1 and TRBJ1-2; D gene uncertain. The CDR3 runs to 12 residues. The germline V gene encodes CDR1 SQVTM and CDR2 ANQGSEA. V gave up 3 bases and J gave up 8 bases, with 13 bases separating them. The CDR3: CSVEVKYPGYTF. The CDR3 DNA is TGCAGCGTTGAGGTGAAATACCCAGGCTACACCTTC.

This clone was observed a few times. CDR3 nucleotide sequence: TGTGCCAGTAGTAAAGGACAGCCAGTTGATGGCTACACCTTC. Its translation: CASSKGQPVDGYTF. The chain employs TRBV19 and TRBJ1-2, with D possibly matching TRBD1 (6 bases). CDR1 LNHDA and CDR2 SQIVND come from the germline V gene (reference sequence). CDR3 length: 14 amino acids. The germline V and J ends were trimmed by 4 bases and 6 bases, with 15 bases remaining between them. Together with reference TRBV19 and TRBJ1-2, the CDR3 gives the full variable domain: DGGITQSPKYLFRKEGQNVTLSCEQNLNHDAMYWYRQDPGQGLRLIYYSQIVNDFQKGDIAEGYSVSREKKESFPLTVTSAQKNPTAFYLCASSKGQPVDGYTFGSGTRLTVV.

This clone was picked up a small number of times. The rearrangement links TRBV28 to TRBJ1-2, with TRBD1 as a possible D gene (6 bases). Germline V gene sequence: CDR1 MDHEN, CDR2 SYDVKM. This CDR3 has 13 amino acids. Trimming left V 7 bases short and J 5 bases short, with 14 bases between. CDR3 coding DNA: TGTGCCAGCAATCAGGGGCTACTTTATGGCTACACCTTC. Its translation: CASNQGLLYGYTF.

This clone was counted ten times or more. This chain links TRBV7-9 with TRBJ2-5; 7 nucleotides align to TRBD2. J was trimmed by 0 bases and V by 3 bases; bases with no gene match: 1. The CDR3 sequence is 14 residues long. Germline-derived CDR1 and CDR2 are SEHNR and FQNEAQ (reference sequence). The CDR3 DNA sequence: TGTGCCAGCAGCTTGCGGGAGTACCAAGAGACCCAGTACTTC. It yields the protein CASSLREYQETQYF.

The CDR3 is CASSLAGAGTDTQYF. The DNA for the CDR3 is TGCGCCAGCAGCTTGGCGGGGGCAGGGACAGATACGCAGTATTTT. This rearrangement joins TRBV5-1 to TRBJ2-3; D might be TRBD1 or TRBD2, each matching 6 bases. The CDR3 runs to 15 residues. The germline V gene has CDR1 SGHRS and CDR2 YFSETQ. Trimming took off 0 bases at V and 3 bases at J, with 11 bases between the two ends.

V is TRBV7-9 and J is TRBJ2-5; 10 bases are shared with TRBD2. Germline CDR1 SEHNR, CDR2 FQNEAQ (reference sequence). The CDR3 is 14 residues long. The trim removed 5 bases at V and 3 bases at J, leaving 3 bases unmatched. CDR3 in amino acids: CASSSTSGEETQYF. CDR3 bases: TGTGCCAGCAGCAGTACTAGCGGGGAAGAGACCCAGTACTTC. Using reference TRBV7-9 and TRBJ2-5 for the parts outside the CDR3, the full variable domain is DTGVSQNPRHKITKRGQNVTFRCDPISEHNRLYWYRQTLGQGPEFLTYFQNEAQLEKSRLLSDRFSAERPKGSFSTLEIQRTEQGDSAMYLCASSSTSGEETQYFGPGTRLLVL.

The J gene is TRBJ2-5, the V gene TRBV10-3; D may match TRBD1 or TRBD2 (5 bases each). The germline V gene has CDR1 ENHRY and CDR2 SYGVKD. The CDR3 has 13 amino acids. V was pared by 11 bases and J by 5 bases, with 18 bases between. For the CDR3, the DNA is TGTGCCCACTCCGGGACGAGTGGCGAGACCCAGTACTTC. Its protein is CAHSGTSGETQYF.

This sequence joins TRBV6-5 and TRBJ2-7; D is unresolved. This CDR3 is 16 amino acids long. V lost 0 bases to trimming and J lost 2 bases, with 14 bases between them. CDR1 is MNHEY, CDR2 SVGAGI, per germline. In DNA form, the CDR3 reads TGTGCCAGCAGTTACTCTTTCAGGCGCCCGCCCTACGAGCAGTACTTC. It specifies CASSYSFRRPPYEQYF.

The rearrangement uses TRBV6-1 and TRBJ1-5; D is ambiguous. Germline assignment: CDR1 MNHNS and CDR2 SASEGT. V shed 2 bases and J shed 3 bases, with 11 bases lying between them. The CDR3 has 15 amino acids. CDR3: CASSELGPYNQPQHF. The CDR3 coding sequence is TGTGCCAGCAGTGAATTGGGCCCTTACAATCAGCCCCAGCATTTT.

The rearrangement joins TRBV6-5 to TRBJ2-1; TRBD2 is a possible D gene (5 bases). The CDR3 loop spans 15 amino acids. The ends were cut back, 6 bases at V and 0 bases at J, with 12 bases in the middle. CDR1 MNHEY and CDR2 SVGAGI come from the germline V gene. The CDR3 DNA reads as TGTGCCAGCAGGAGGAGGACCAGCTCCTACAATGAGCAGTTCTTC. Its translation is CASRRRTSSYNEQFF.